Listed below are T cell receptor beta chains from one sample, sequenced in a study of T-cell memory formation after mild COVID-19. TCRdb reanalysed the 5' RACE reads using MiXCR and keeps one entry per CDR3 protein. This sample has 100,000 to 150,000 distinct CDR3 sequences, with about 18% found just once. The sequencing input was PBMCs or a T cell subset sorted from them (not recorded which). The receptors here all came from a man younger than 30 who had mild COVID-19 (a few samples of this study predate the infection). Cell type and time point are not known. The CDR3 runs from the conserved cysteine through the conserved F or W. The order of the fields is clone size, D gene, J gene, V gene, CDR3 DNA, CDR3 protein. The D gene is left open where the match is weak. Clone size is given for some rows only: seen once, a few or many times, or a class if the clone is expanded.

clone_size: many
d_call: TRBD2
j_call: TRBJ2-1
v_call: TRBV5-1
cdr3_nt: TGCGCCAGCAGCTGGCAAGCGGGGGGGCTTAATGAGCAGTTCTTC
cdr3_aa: CASSWQAGGLNEQFF

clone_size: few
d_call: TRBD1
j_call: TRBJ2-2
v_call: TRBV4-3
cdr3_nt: TGCGCCAGCAGCCATACAGGGGCCGGGGAGCTGTTTTTT
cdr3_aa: CASSHTGAGELFF

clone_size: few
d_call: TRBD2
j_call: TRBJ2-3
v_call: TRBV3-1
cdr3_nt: TGTGCCAGCAGCCCTAGGGACTATCAGTGGGGCACAGATACGCAGTATTTT
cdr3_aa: CASSPRDYQWGTDTQYF

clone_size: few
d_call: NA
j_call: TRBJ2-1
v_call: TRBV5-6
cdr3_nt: TGTGCCAGCAGCCCTAGGTTGAGCTCCTACAATGAGCAGTTCTTC
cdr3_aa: CASSPRLSSYNEQFF

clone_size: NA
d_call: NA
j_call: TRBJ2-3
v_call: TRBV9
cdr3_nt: TGTGCCAGCAGCCCCTCGCGTAGTGCTTCGCGGGGCACAGATACGCAGTATTTT
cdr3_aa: CASSPSRSASRGTDTQYF

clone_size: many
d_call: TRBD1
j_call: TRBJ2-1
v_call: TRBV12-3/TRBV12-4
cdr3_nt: TGTGCCAGCGAAAACCGGGACAGGGCCCACCAGTTCTTC
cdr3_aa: CASENRDRAHQFF

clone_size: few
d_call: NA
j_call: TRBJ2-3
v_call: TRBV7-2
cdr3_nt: TGTGCCAGCAGCCGCACACTAAGCACAGATACGCAGTATTTT
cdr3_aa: CASSRTLSTDTQYF

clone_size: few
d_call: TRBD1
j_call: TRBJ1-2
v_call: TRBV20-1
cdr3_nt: TGCAGTGCTAGAGCCCTGGACAGGGGGCTTGAAGGCTACACCTTC
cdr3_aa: CSARALDRGLEGYTF

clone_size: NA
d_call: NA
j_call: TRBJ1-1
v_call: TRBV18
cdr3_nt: TGTGCCAGCTCATCCGGGGAGAACACTGAAGCTTTCTTT
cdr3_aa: CASSSGENTEAFF

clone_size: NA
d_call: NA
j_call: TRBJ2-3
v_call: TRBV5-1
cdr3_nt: TGCGCCAGCAGCGCGGGGGGACAGAGCACAGATACGCAGTATTTT
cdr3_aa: CASSAGGQSTDTQYF

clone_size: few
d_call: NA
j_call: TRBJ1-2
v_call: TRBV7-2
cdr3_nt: TGTGCCAGCAGCTTATCACTCCATGGCTACACCTTC
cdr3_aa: CASSLSLHGYTF

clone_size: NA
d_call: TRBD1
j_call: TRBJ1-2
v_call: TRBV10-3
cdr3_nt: TGTGCCGCCGCTCAAGGACAGGAAAGAAATGGCTACACCTTC
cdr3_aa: CAAAQGQERNGYTF

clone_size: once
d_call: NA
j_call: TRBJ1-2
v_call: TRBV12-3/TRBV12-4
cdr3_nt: TGTGCCAGCAGTTTATCAGGGGTGGACTATGGCTACACCTTC
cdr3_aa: CASSLSGVDYGYTF

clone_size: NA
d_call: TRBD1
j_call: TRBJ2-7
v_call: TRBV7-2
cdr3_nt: TGTGCCAGCAGCTCCCCGGACAGGGAATTTTCCTACGAGCAGTACTTC
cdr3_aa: CASSSPDREFSYEQYF